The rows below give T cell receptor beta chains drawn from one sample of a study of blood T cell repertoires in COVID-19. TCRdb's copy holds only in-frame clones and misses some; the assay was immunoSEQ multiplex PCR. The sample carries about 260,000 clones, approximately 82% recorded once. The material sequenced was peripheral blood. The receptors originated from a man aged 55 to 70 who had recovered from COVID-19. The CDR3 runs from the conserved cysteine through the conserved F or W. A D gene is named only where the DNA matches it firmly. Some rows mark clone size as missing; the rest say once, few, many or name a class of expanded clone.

cdr3_aa: CSGEVLTSTEAFF
cdr3_nt: TGCAGCGGTGAGGTTCTAACTAGCACTGAAGCTTTCTTT
d_call: NA
v_call: TRBV29-1
clone_size: NA
j_call: TRBJ1-1

cdr3_aa: CASSLTRTSNTGELFF
cdr3_nt: TGTGCCAGCAGCTTAACCCGGACATCGAACACCGGGGAGCTGTTTTTT
d_call: NA
v_call: TRBV7-9
clone_size: once
j_call: TRBJ2-2

cdr3_aa: CASSVGLAGKAETQYF
cdr3_nt: TGTGCCAGCAGCGTCGGACTAGCGGGAAAAGCTGAGACCCAGTACTTC
d_call: TRBD2
v_call: TRBV5-4
clone_size: NA
j_call: TRBJ2-5

cdr3_aa: CATSAAGNSETQYF
cdr3_nt: TGTGCCACCAGTGCAGCAGGTAACTCAGAGACCCAGTACTTC
d_call: NA
v_call: TRBV24-1
clone_size: NA
j_call: TRBJ2-5

cdr3_aa: CAPLGRSGRSYNEQFF
cdr3_nt: TGTGCCCCCCTCGGCCGGAGTGGGAGATCATACAATGAGCAGTTCTTC
d_call: NA
v_call: TRBV24-1
clone_size: NA
j_call: TRBJ2-1

cdr3_aa: CSVEKTSGRSNEQFF
cdr3_nt: TGCAGCGTTGAAAAGACTAGCGGGAGGAGCAATGAGCAGTTCTTC
d_call: TRBD2
v_call: TRBV29-1
clone_size: NA
j_call: TRBJ2-1

cdr3_aa: CASSSPTGMSNQPQHF
cdr3_nt: TGTGCCAGCAGTTCTCCGACAGGTATGAGCAATCAGCCCCAGCATTTT
d_call: NA
v_call: TRBV28
clone_size: NA
j_call: TRBJ1-5

cdr3_aa: CASRSREWSSYNEQFF
cdr3_nt: TGTGCCAGCAGATCACGGGAGTGGAGTTCCTACAATGAGCAGTTCTTC
d_call: NA
v_call: TRBV25-1
clone_size: NA
j_call: TRBJ2-1

cdr3_aa: CASSLDYSSYEQYF
cdr3_nt: TGTGCCAGCTCTCTCGACTACAGCTCCTACGAGCAGTACTTC
d_call: NA
v_call: TRBV18
clone_size: NA
j_call: TRBJ2-7

cdr3_aa: CASSYKSGSYNEQFF
cdr3_nt: TGTGCCAGCAGTTATAAAAGCGGGAGCTACAATGAGCAGTTCTTC
d_call: TRBD2
v_call: TRBV6-2/TRBV6-3
clone_size: NA
j_call: TRBJ2-1

cdr3_aa: CASSETVNQPQHF
cdr3_nt: TGTGCCAGTAGTGAGACTGTAAATCAGCCCCAGCATTTT
d_call: NA
v_call: TRBV19
clone_size: few
j_call: TRBJ1-5

cdr3_aa: CATSARRYNEQFF
cdr3_nt: TGTGCCACCTCAGCGAGAAGGTACAATGAGCAGTTCTTC
d_call: NA
v_call: TRBV15
clone_size: NA
j_call: TRBJ2-1

cdr3_aa: CASSSLRLAPQETQYF
cdr3_nt: TGTGCCAGCAGCTCCCTAAGACTAGCGCCCCAAGAGACCCAGTACTTC
d_call: TRBD2
v_call: TRBV5-4
clone_size: NA
j_call: TRBJ2-5

cdr3_aa: CASSPRGGGTEAFF
cdr3_nt: TGTGCCAGCTCACCCAGAGGCGGGGGCACTGAAGCTTTCTTT
d_call: NA
v_call: TRBV18
clone_size: NA
j_call: TRBJ1-1

cdr3_aa: CASSPPHGGAEAFF
cdr3_nt: TGTGCCAGCTCACCACCGCATGGAGGGGCTGAAGCTTTCTTT
d_call: NA
v_call: TRBV18
clone_size: NA
j_call: TRBJ1-1

cdr3_aa: CASSKLAAQETQYF
cdr3_nt: TGTGCCAGCAGCAAACTAGCAGCCCAAGAGACCCAGTACTTC
d_call: NA
v_call: TRBV3-1/TRBV3-2
clone_size: NA
j_call: TRBJ2-5

cdr3_aa: CASKRDSLNTGELFF
cdr3_nt: TGTGCCAGCAAGAGGGACAGCCTAAACACCGGGGAGCTGTTTTTT
d_call: TRBD1
v_call: TRBV6-5
clone_size: NA
j_call: TRBJ2-2

cdr3_aa: CASRAALEIGYEQYF
cdr3_nt: TGTGCCAGCAGAGCCGCGCTAGAAATTGGCTACGAGCAGTACTTC
d_call: NA
v_call: TRBV27
clone_size: NA
j_call: TRBJ2-7

cdr3_aa: CASTPGGVRFNEQFF
cdr3_nt: TGCGCCAGCACCCCCGGGGGGGTCAGGTTCAATGAGCAGTTCTTC
d_call: TRBD2
v_call: TRBV5-1
clone_size: NA
j_call: TRBJ2-1

cdr3_aa: CASSPGQGPLATNEKLFF
cdr3_nt: TGTGCCAGCAGCCCGGGACAGGGCCCCCTTGCAACTAATGAAAAACTGTTTTTT
d_call: TRBD1
v_call: TRBV5-4
clone_size: NA
j_call: TRBJ1-4

cdr3_aa: CASRSGGGYEQYF
cdr3_nt: TGTGCCAGCAGGAGCGGGGGGGGTTACGAGCAGTACTTC
d_call: TRBD2
v_call: TRBV7-9
clone_size: NA
j_call: TRBJ2-7

cdr3_aa: CASSPQGLNYGYTF
cdr3_nt: TGTGCCAGCTCACCCCAGGGACTCAACTATGGCTACACCTTC
d_call: NA
v_call: TRBV18
clone_size: NA
j_call: TRBJ1-2

cdr3_aa: CASSQDARVKYYGYTF
cdr3_nt: TGTGCCAGCAGCCAAGATGCCAGGGTGAAGTACTATGGCTACACCTTC
d_call: NA
v_call: TRBV4-2
clone_size: NA
j_call: TRBJ1-2

cdr3_aa: CASSSRTGGQDTQYF
cdr3_nt: TGTGCCAGCAGCTCCCGAACAGGGGGCCAAGATACGCAGTATTTT
d_call: TRBD1
v_call: TRBV11-2
clone_size: NA
j_call: TRBJ2-3

cdr3_aa: CASSPPLLAGGGNTGELFF
cdr3_nt: TGTGCCAGCAGCCCCCCCCTTTTGGCGGGGGGGGGAAACACCGGGGAGCTGTTTTTT
d_call: TRBD2
v_call: TRBV7-8
clone_size: few
j_call: TRBJ2-2

cdr3_aa: CASSLGVWGQSYEQYF
cdr3_nt: TGTGCCAGCAGCTTAGGGGTATGGGGACAGAGCTACGAGCAGTACTTC
d_call: TRBD1
v_call: TRBV7-9
clone_size: NA
j_call: TRBJ2-7

cdr3_aa: CASSQTGYDQPQHF
cdr3_nt: TGTGCCAGCAGCCAGACCGGGTATGATCAGCCCCAGCATTTT
d_call: NA
v_call: TRBV7-8
clone_size: NA
j_call: TRBJ1-5

cdr3_aa: CASSEVLGGTEAFF
cdr3_nt: TGTGCCAGCAGTGAAGTCCTAGGGGGCACTGAAGCTTTCTTT
d_call: NA
v_call: TRBV2
clone_size: NA
j_call: TRBJ1-1

cdr3_aa: CASSDVQSGYNEQFF
cdr3_nt: TGTGCCAGCAGTGATGTACAGAGCGGTTACAATGAGCAGTTCTTC
d_call: NA
v_call: TRBV6-1
clone_size: NA
j_call: TRBJ2-1

cdr3_aa: CASSQEDRGHGANVLTF
cdr3_nt: TGTGCCAGCAGCCAGGAGGACAGGGGGCATGGGGCCAACGTCCTGACTTTC
d_call: TRBD1
v_call: TRBV4-2
clone_size: NA
j_call: TRBJ2-6

cdr3_aa: CASSQESGRGVYEQYF
cdr3_nt: TGCGCCAGCAGCCAAGAGTCGGGCAGGGGCGTCTACGAGCAGTACTTC
d_call: NA
v_call: TRBV4-1
clone_size: NA
j_call: TRBJ2-7

cdr3_aa: CASSYVGRALNTEAFF
cdr3_nt: TGTGCCAGCAGTTACGTGGGCAGGGCGCTAAACACTGAAGCTTTCTTT
d_call: NA
v_call: TRBV6-2/TRBV6-3
clone_size: NA
j_call: TRBJ1-1

cdr3_aa: CASSFVITGQFF
cdr3_nt: TGTGCCAGCAGTTTTGTGATCACGGGGCAGTTCTTC
d_call: NA
v_call: TRBV28
clone_size: once
j_call: TRBJ2-1

cdr3_aa: CASRVSGPSYEQYF
cdr3_nt: TGCGCCAGCAGGGTGAGCGGGCCATCCTACGAGCAGTACTTC
d_call: NA
v_call: TRBV5-1
clone_size: once
j_call: TRBJ2-7

cdr3_aa: CATSGGTSGFNEQFF
cdr3_nt: TGTGCCACCAGCGGCGGGACTAGCGGATTCAATGAGCAGTTCTTC
d_call: TRBD2
v_call: TRBV15
clone_size: few
j_call: TRBJ2-1

cdr3_aa: CASSQVSGGWNEQFF
cdr3_nt: TGCGCCAGCAGCCAAGTTAGCGGGGGGTGGAATGAGCAGTTCTTC
d_call: TRBD2
v_call: TRBV4-1
clone_size: NA
j_call: TRBJ2-1

cdr3_aa: CASSSGLAGGLVINEQFF
cdr3_nt: TGTGCCAGCAGCTCCGGACTAGCGGGAGGGCTTGTTATAAATGAGCAGTTCTTC
d_call: TRBD2
v_call: TRBV7-9
clone_size: once
j_call: TRBJ2-1

cdr3_aa: CASSQRAGEKAFF
cdr3_nt: TGTGCCAGCAGCCAAAGAGCCGGGGAAAAAGCTTTCTTT
d_call: NA
v_call: TRBV3-1/TRBV3-2
clone_size: NA
j_call: TRBJ1-1